These T cell receptor beta chains were read from a single sample in a study of long-term antiretroviral therapy in people with HIV. Generated by immunoSEQ multiplex PCR, the TCRdb table keeps only in-frame clones and is missing some. This sample has 31,000 or so clones, with around 96% found just once. The material was unsorted PBMCs, obtained about 6.6 years after starting antiretroviral therapy. Receptor source: a man aged 30-40 years with HIV. CDR3s include the opening cysteine and the closing phenylalanine or tryptophan. D genes are given only for firm matches. Expanded clones get a size class; other rows say once, few or many, or leave the size out.

TRBV29-1,-,TRBJ2-5,-,TGCAGCGTTGAAGTGGGACAAGAGACCCAGTACTTC,CSVEVGQETQYF
TRBV11-2,-,TRBJ1-2,-,TGTGCCAGCAGCCCTTTGCCGGGACCGACAAGCTATGGCTACACCTTC,CASSPLPGPTSYGYTF
TRBV5-1,-,TRBJ1-1,-,TGCGCCAGCAGCTTGGGTCATGACGGGGGCAACACTGAAGCTTTCTTT,CASSLGHDGGNTEAFF
TRBV5-6,-,TRBJ2-7,-,TGTGCCAGCAGCGGCGGCGAGCAGTACTTC,CASSGGEQYF
TRBV25-1,-,TRBJ2-7,-,TGTGCCAGCAGGGGGGGATACGAGCAGTACTTC,CASRGGYEQYF
TRBV6-1,-,TRBJ2-7,-,TGTGCCAGCACGAGGGGACACAGCTCCTACGAGCAGTACTTC,CASTRGHSSYEQYF
TRBV7-8,-,TRBJ1-2,-,TGTGCCAGCAGCTCTTACAGGGTCGAAGCGGACTATGGCTACACCTTC,CASSSYRVEADYGYTF
TRBV12-2,-,TRBJ1-6,-,TGTGCAAGTCGCTTAGCATCTACAGGAGCTAATTCACCCCTCCACTTT,CASRLASTGANSPLHF
TRBV29-1,-,TRBJ2-7,-,TGCAGCGTTATCACCTCGGGAAGCCTCTACGAGCAGTACTTC,CSVITSGSLYEQYF
TRBV4-2,TRBD2,TRBJ2-3,-,TGTGCCAGCAGCCAAGGGTCGACTAGCGGGGGGGTTGGAGATACGCAGTATTTT,CASSQGSTSGGVGDTQYF
TRBV2,-,TRBJ2-3,-,TGTGCCAGCAGTGAAGTAAAGGGCCATTTGGATACGCAGTATTTT,CASSEVKGHLDTQYF
TRBV11-2,-,TRBJ2-1,-,TGTGCCAGCACGCAAGGGGGGCCATGGGGGAATGAGCAGTTCTTC,CASTQGGPWGNEQFF
TRBV11-1,TRBD1,TRBJ1-1,-,TGTGCCAGCAGCCTCCTACAGGGGTGGTCTGCTGAAGCTTTCTTT,CASSLLQGWSAEAFF
TRBV9,TRBD2,TRBJ2-3,-,TGTGCCAGCAGCCCCCCCGGGACTAGCGGGACAGATACGCAGTATTTT,CASSPPGTSGTDTQYF
TRBV14,-,TRBJ1-2,-,TGTGCCAGCAGCCAAGAGGGCCTGGGCTATGGCTACACCTTC,CASSQEGLGYGYTF
TRBV5-6,TRBD2,TRBJ2-5,-,TGTGCCAGCAGCTTTGGACTAGGAGGGACCCAGTACTTC,CASSFGLGGTQYF
TRBV6-6,-,TRBJ1-1,once,TGTGCCAGCAGCCCTCCGGGCACTGAAGCTTTCTTT,CASSPPGTEAFF
TRBV5-1,-,TRBJ2-7,-,TGCGCCAGCAGCTTGGGTACCTATGAGCTATACGAGCAGTACTTC,CASSLGTYELYEQYF
TRBV11-2,-,TRBJ2-5,-,TGTGCCAGCAGCTTAGAACCTGTATGGCCCAGGAAAGAGACCCAGTACTTC,CASSLEPVWPRKETQYF
TRBV28,-,TRBJ2-3,-,TGTGCCAGCACCGCGGACAGCTTCACAGATACGCAGTATTTT,CASTADSFTDTQYF
TRBV4-1,TRBD2,TRBJ2-2,once,TGCGCCAGCCGGGGGATAGCGGGGAACACCGGGGAGCTGTTTTTT,CASRGIAGNTGELFF
TRBV5-1,-,TRBJ2-7,-,TGCGCCAGCAGCCTACGTGACTACGAGCAGTACTTC,CASSLRDYEQYF
TRBV11-2,-,TRBJ2-5,-,TGTGCCAGCAGCTTACCCCTGTTTAGGGTGCAAGAGACCCAGTACTTC,CASSLPLFRVQETQYF
TRBV5-6,TRBD2,TRBJ2-2,-,TGTGCCAGCAGCTTGAGCGGGAGAGTTGGTAGGGAGCTGTTTTTT,CASSLSGRVGRELFF
TRBV5-4,-,TRBJ2-7,-,TGTGCCAGCAGCTTGTTGGGGGCGCGGTACGAGCAGTACTTC,CASSLLGARYEQYF
TRBV6-5,TRBD1,TRBJ2-5,-,TGTGCCAGCAGTTTGGACAGGGGGCAGACCCAGTACTTC,CASSLDRGQTQYF
TRBV4-2,-,TRBJ1-2,-,TGTGCCAGCAGCCAAGATCCTGGGGAAATAGGAAACACCTTC,CASSQDPGEIGNTF
TRBV6-5,TRBD2,TRBJ2-7,-,TGTGCCAGCAGTTACACGGGGGGGTACGAGCAGTACTTC,CASSYTGGYEQYF
TRBV7-8,-,TRBJ1-6,-,TGTGCCAGCAGCTTAGTCCCCCCCCGGTTCCTTTCCCCCCTCCACTTT,CASSLVPPRFLSPLHF
TRBV6-5,TRBD1,TRBJ1-1,-,TGTGCCAGCAGTCAGGAAGGGACAGGGATGGCTGAAGCTTTCTTT,CASSQEGTGMAEAFF
TRBV6-5,-,TRBJ2-5,-,TGTGCCAGCAAGTCAATTGGGTCAGGCCAAGAGACCCAGTACTTC,CASKSIGSGQETQYF
TRBV30,-,TRBJ1-5,-,TGTGCCTGGAGCCGGACGGGCCACGAGCCCCAGCATTTT,CAWSRTGHEPQHF
TRBV14,-,TRBJ2-2,-,TGTGCCAGCAGCCCGACCTTAGCCGGGGAGCTGTTTTTT,CASSPTLAGELFF
TRBV27,TRBD1,TRBJ1-6,-,TGTGCCAGCAGTCTCCAACAGGGGGCGCATCCCAAATATAATTCACCCCTCCACTTT,CASSLQQGAHPKYNSPLHF
TRBV6-1,-,TRBJ1-3,-,TGTGCCAGCAGTGAAGGTCGAAACACCATATATTTT,CASSEGRNTIYF
TRBV5-6,-,TRBJ1-2,once,TGTGCCAGCAGCTTGGGGGGGTACTATGGCTACACCTTC,CASSLGGYYGYTF
TRBV19,-,TRBJ1-5,-,TGTGCCAGTAGTATGGAGAGAAATCAGCCCCAGCATTTT,CASSMERNQPQHF
TRBV12-5,TRBD2,TRBJ2-5,-,TGTGCTAGTGCCTTGACTAGCGGGGCCCAAGAGACCCAGTACTTC,CASALTSGAQETQYF
TRBV7-3,TRBD2,TRBJ2-2,-,TGTGCCAGCAGCCGCCCTAGCGGGGGTACCGGGGAGCTGTTTTTT,CASSRPSGGTGELFF
TRBV4-2,-,TRBJ2-2,-,TGTGCCAGCAGCCAAGGGGGCAGGGGCGACGTCTACGGGGAGCTGTTTTTT,CASSQGGRGDVYGELFF
TRBV9,TRBD2,TRBJ2-2,-,TGTGCCAGCAGCGTCCCTAGCGGGGTGAACACCGGGGAGCTGTTTTTT,CASSVPSGVNTGELFF
TRBV2,-,TRBJ2-5,-,TGTGCCAGCAGTGATGGAGGTGGGGGCGGAGAGACCCAGTACTTC,CASSDGGGGGETQYF
TRBV7-8,TRBD1,TRBJ1-6,few,TGTGCCAGCAGCTTAGCGAGACCGATAGGGGGCACAAATTCACCCCTCCACTTT,CASSLARPIGGTNSPLHF
TRBV7-2,-,TRBJ2-3,-,TGTGCCAGCAGCTTGGGTAGCACAGATACGCAGTATTTT,CASSLGSTDTQYF
TRBV2,-,TRBJ2-5,-,TGTGCCAGCAGTGAATTATATGGGGAGTCGACCCAGTACTTC,CASSELYGESTQYF
TRBV15,-,TRBJ1-2,-,TGTGCCACCAGCAGAGACAAGCTGGGGACGGGCTACACCTTC,CATSRDKLGTGYTF
TRBV14,TRBD2,TRBJ2-7,-,TGTGCCAGCAGCCAAGACTGGACTAGCGGGAGCGAGCAGTACTTC,CASSQDWTSGSEQYF
TRBV9,-,TRBJ1-3,-,TGTGCCAGCAGCGTAGGAGCCGGGACGGTCGGAAACACCATATATTTT,CASSVGAGTVGNTIYF
TRBV7-9,-,TRBJ2-7,-,TGTGCCAGCAGCTTAGGATTTTCTTACGAGCAGTACTTC,CASSLGFSYEQYF
TRBV2,-,TRBJ1-1,-,TGTGCCAGGACAACGGAGGGGACTGAAGCTTTCTTT,CARTTEGTEAFF
TRBV19,-,TRBJ2-2,-,TGTGCCAGTAGTTGGGGGGTGGACACCGGGGAGCTGTTTTTT,CASSWGVDTGELFF